The next 14 T cell receptor beta chains were all read from a single sample in a study of human T cells and chemical hapten exposure. Each CDR3 protein gets one entry after TCRdb re-called the RACE reads with MiXCR. Of around 80,000 distinct CDR3 sequences listed, roughly 8.7% are singletons. Stated time point: healthy volunteer bleed at 6 weeks. Unseparated into fractions, whole blood served as the source from which total RNA was extracted. Sequenced: whole blood. Source of these receptors: a male donor in good health. Some clones in this sample may be carry-over from other donors' samples.

This clonotype has just a few counts. The chain uses TRBV4-1 and TRBJ2-3, with D perhaps matching TRBD2 (6 bases). This CDR3 is 15 amino acids long. Per the germline V gene, CDR1 is MGHRA and CDR2 is YSYEKL. The V end was cut by 5 bases, the J end by 2 bases, with 14 bases between. As DNA, the CDR3 is TGCGCCAGCAGCAGGGTTAGCGGAGACACAGATACGCAGTATTTT. It translates to CASSRVSGDTDTQYF.

This clonotype was seen many times. The V gene is TRBV7-2, the J gene TRBJ1-5, with D hard to call. Germline CDR1 and CDR2: SGHTA and FQGNSA. With 4 bases removed from V and 1 base from J, the gap between germline ends came to 11 bases. This CDR3 comprises 15 residues. The CDR3 DNA is TGTGCCAGCAGCTCTGGGATGGGGAGCAATCAGCCCCAGCATTTT. This gives the protein CASSSGMGSNQPQHF. The full variable domain, completed using reference TRBV7-2 and TRBJ1-5, is GAGVSQSPSNKVTEKGKDVELRCDPISGHTALYWYRQSLGQGLEFLIYFQGNSAPDKSGLPSDRFSAERTGGSVSTLTIQRTQQEDSAVYLCASSSGMGSNQPQHFGDGTRLSIL.

In regard to this clonotype: A much larger clone differs from this one at a single base, so this may be a read error. V gene TRBV3-1 combines with J gene TRBJ2-6; no clear D. This CDR3 region has 18 residues. Looked up from germline, CDR1 is LGHDT and CDR2 is YNNKEL (reference sequence). CDR3 sequence (DNA): TGTGCCAGCAGCCAAGCGGTTTTTCTAACCACTGGGACCAACGTCCTGACTTTC. This encodes CASSQAVFLTTGTNVLTF.

The rearrangement links TRBV7-9 to TRBJ2-1; D possibly corresponds to TRBD1 (6 bases). The V end lost 8 bases, the J end lost 10 bases, and 15 bases lay between the germline ends. Looked up from germline, CDR1 is SEHNR and CDR2 is FQNEAQ (reference sequence). The CDR3 is made up of 12 amino acids. CDR3 in DNA: TGTGCCAGCCCGGAGACGGGGACAGAGCAGTTCTTC. This codes for CASPETGTEQFF.

This clonotype was seen more than once but under ten times. CDR3 DNA: TGCGCCAGCAGCCCAGGGACAGGCCGAAGTCGGCCCCAGCATTTT. The encoded protein is CASSPGTGRSRPQHF. This sequence joins TRBV4-1 and TRBJ1-5, with 8 bases aligning to TRBD1. From germline, CDR1 is MGHRA and CDR2 YSYEKL. After removal of 4 bases from V and 9 bases from J, the junction contained 11 bases not matched to a gene. The CDR3 has 15 amino acids.

The chain is built from TRBV7-9 and TRBJ2-3, with TRBD2 identical over 10 bases. The trim removed 8 bases at V and 0 bases at J, leaving 8 bases unmatched. Germline V gene sequence: CDR1 SEHNR, CDR2 FQNEAQ (reference sequence). The CDR3 is 16 amino acids. The CDR3: CASVPGTSASTDTQYF. CDR3 DNA sequence: TGTGCCAGCGTCCCAGGGACTAGCGCAAGCACAGATACGCAGTATTTT.

V gene TRBV29-1 combines with J gene TRBJ2-2; D remains ambiguous. Trimming left V 5 bases short and J 6 bases short, with 10 bases between. Germline values: CDR1 SQVTM, CDR2 ANQGSEA. This CDR3 comprises 12 residues. CDR3 amino acids: CSVPTGPGELFF. CDR3 nucleotides: TGCAGCGTTCCGACCGGACCCGGGGAGCTGTTTTTT.

The chain joins TRBV5-1 to TRBJ2-1; 8 nucleotides line up with TRBD2. The CDR3 is 17 amino acids. The germline V gene encodes CDR1 SGHRS and CDR2 YFSETQ. J was trimmed by 1 base and V by 4 bases; bases with no gene match: 10. The CDR3 region is CASSLLARGGSYNEQFF. The CDR3 region has the DNA TGCGCCAGCAGCCTATTGGCCCGGGGGGGATCCTACAATGAGCAGTTCTTC.

This clonotype appeared many times. The V call is TRBV29-1, the J call TRBJ1-2; 7 nucleotides align to TRBD1. This CDR3 is built from 14 residues. The germline V gene has CDR1 SQVTM and CDR2 ANQGSEA. With 6 bases clipped from V and 5 bases from J, the junction kept 12 bases outside the gene matches. CDR3 sequence: CSVTLLTGPYGYTF. Written as DNA, the CDR3 is TGCAGCGTCACTCTCCTGACAGGGCCTTATGGCTACACCTTC.

This clonotype has ten or more counts. The chain couples TRBV25-1 to TRBJ1-2, with TRBD1 identical over 7 bases. Trimming at V came to 5 bases and at J to 0 bases, leaving 6 bases not matched to a gene. This CDR3 contains 15 residues. From germline, CDR1 is MGHDK and CDR2 SYGVNS. CDR3 region: CASSQTGIANYGYTF. CDR3 coding DNA: TGTGCCAGCAGTCAGACAGGGATCGCTAACTATGGCTACACCTTC.

In this sample, this clonotype turned up a few times. This chain links TRBV10-3 with TRBJ1-3, with 7 bases matching TRBD1. The V gene end was trimmed by 6 bases and the J gene end by 0 bases; junction bases not matched to a gene: 2. Germline V lookup: CDR1 ENHRY, CDR2 SYGVKD. This CDR3 has 14 amino acids. CDR3 sequence (DNA): TGTGCCATCAGGGGACAGATCTCTGGAAACACCATATATTTT. Residues: CAIRGQISGNTIYF.

V usage is TRBV29-1 and J usage is TRBJ2-7, with 16 bases aligning to TRBD2. The V gene's germline CDR1 is SQVTM and CDR2 ANQGSEA. The CDR3 length is 13 residues. V lost 6 bases, J lost 5 bases, and 1 base stayed unmatched. CDR3 bases: TGCAGCGTGGGACTAGCGGGAGGGCACGAGCAGTACTTC. Residues: CSVGLAGGHEQYF.

The chain is built from TRBV4-1 and TRBJ1-5; no definite D call. Germline CDR1 reads MGHRA; CDR2 reads YSYEKL. V lost 5 bases to trimming and J lost 0 bases, with 11 bases between them. The CDR3 covers 15 residues. CDR3 DNA sequence: TGCGCCAGCAGCTCAAGGCTGTATAGCAATCAGCCCCAGCATTTT. Its translation: CASSSRLYSNQPQHF.

The table lists this clonotype with a few counts. This chain joins TRBV6-2 or TRBV6-3 and TRBJ1-6; no definite D call. CDR1 is MNHEY, CDR2 SVGEGT, per germline. This CDR3 is built from 14 residues. V was trimmed by 6 bases and J by 7 bases, leaving 13 bases between them. The CDR3: CASSWTPLNSPLHF. CDR3 DNA sequence: TGTGCCAGCAGCTGGACTCCTCTGAATTCACCCCTCCACTTT.